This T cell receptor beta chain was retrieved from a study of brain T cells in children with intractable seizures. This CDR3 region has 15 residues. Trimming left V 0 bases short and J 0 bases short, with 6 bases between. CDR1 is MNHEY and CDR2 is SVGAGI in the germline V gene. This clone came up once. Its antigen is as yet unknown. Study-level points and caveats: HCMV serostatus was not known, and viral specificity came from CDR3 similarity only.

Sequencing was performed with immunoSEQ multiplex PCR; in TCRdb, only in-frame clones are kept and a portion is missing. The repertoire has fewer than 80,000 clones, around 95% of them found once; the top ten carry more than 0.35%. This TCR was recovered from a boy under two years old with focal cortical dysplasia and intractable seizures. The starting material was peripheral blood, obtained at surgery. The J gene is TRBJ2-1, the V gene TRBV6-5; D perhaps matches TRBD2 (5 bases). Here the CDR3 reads CASSYSGSSYNEQFF. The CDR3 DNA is TGTGCCAGCAGTTACTCTGGGAGCTCCTACAATGAGCAGTTCTTC.